This T cell receptor beta chain was obtained from a study of early T cells in non-severe SARS-CoV-2 infection. In the study overall: The chains were unpaired, and the sequenced material was bulk RNA from unsorted whole blood. Study conclusions and caveats: Matching results from VDJdb favored anti-spike CD8 responses, leaving private and CD4 specificities undetected.

The CDR3 totals 12 residues. V lost 7 bases and J lost 2, with 12 bases in between. Germline lookup yields CDR1 SQVTM and CDR2 ANQGSEA. Individual cDNA molecules each received unique molecular identifiers attached to them. TCRdb recomputed calls from the 5' RACE reads with MiXCR, one row per CDR3 protein. The repertoire holds approximately 64,000 distinct CDR3 sequences, with 20% to 25% as singletons. This clonotype was seen many times. Its target is not known. This chain links TRBV29-1 with TRBJ2-7; possible D gene TRBD1, 6 bases. The source of this sequence is an adult who was a healthcare worker with PCR-confirmed SARS-CoV-2 infection or an uninfected control (not recorded which). The input for sequencing was whole blood, taken at baseline. CDR3 loop: CSARTETYEQYF. CDR3 DNA sequence: TGCAGCGCCCGGACAGAAACCTACGAGCAGTACTTC.